Reported below is one T cell receptor beta chain. The sample comes from a study of CD8+CD57+ T cells in acquired aplastic anemia. TCR beta VDJ combinations and CDR3 sequences were profiled from genomic DNA. TCRdb used MiXCR to reprocess the reads, holding one entry per CDR3 protein. The sample consists of roughly 200,000 distinct CDR3 sequences, roughly 60% of them appearing once. In patients chosen for sequencing, flow cytometry had shown CD8+CD57+ cell expansion. The source material was sorted CD4+, CD8+, or CD8+CD57+ T cells (not recorded which) from PBMCs. The TCR comes from a human donor with aplastic anemia.

The CDR3 protein is CASTVTPSSYNEQFF. The CDR3 DNA reads TGTGCCAGCACGGTGACTCCGAGCTCCTACAATGAGCAGTTCTTC. The genes are TRBV2 and TRBJ2-1, with no clear D. Germline assignment: CDR1 SNHLY and CDR2 FYNNEI. The CDR3 is 15 amino acids. Trimming took 7 bases from V and 0 from J, leaving 13 bases between them.